This T cell receptor beta chain was retrieved from a study of T cells in tumors after PD-1 blockade. Germline V gives CDR1 MNHEY, CDR2 SVGAGI. Unmatched junction bases numbered 10, after V lost 0 bases and J lost 9 bases. The CDR3 runs to 16 residues. The repertoire was sequenced with immunoSEQ multiplex PCR; TCRdb's copy has only in-frame clones and lacks some. The sample records 4,500 to 6,500 clones, 68% being singletons. The rearrangement joins TRBV6-5 to TRBJ2-2, with 7 bases identical to TRBD1. The sequence was collected from a human donor with basal cell carcinoma. This specimen was tumor tissue, taken before anti-PD-1 treatment. CDR3 amino acids: CASSYSRDRTNRELFF. CDR3 nucleotides: TGTGCCAGCAGTTACTCAAGGGACAGAACCAACCGGGAGCTGTTTTTT.